This T cell receptor beta chain came from a study of cytomegalovirus exposure and HLA in healthy donors. Overall study results and limits: CMV serostatus stood as the only immune exposure information on hand. Per a prior analysis, the majority of TCR beta V segments were productive roughly 90% or roughly 30% of the time. The study listed approximately 160 cytomegalovirus-associated TCR beta chains.

In regard to this clone: Its antigen is still unknown.

60 Vbeta and 13 Jbeta primers were used in PCR. TCRdb's table, derived via immunoSEQ multiplex PCR, lists solely in-frame clones and lacks some. Of about 220,000 clones listed, less than 85% are singletons. The CDR3 extends over 15 amino acids. Germline lookup yields CDR1 SNHLY and CDR2 FYNNEI. V was clipped by 8 bases and J by 6 bases, with 21 bases between them. The specimen sequenced was PBMCs. This rearrangement joins TRBV2 to TRBJ2-3; D gene uncertain. This clonotype was obtained from a young man in good health and CMV-seronegative. CDR3 nucleotide sequence: TGTGCCAGCGGCCTCGGAAGCGCACCGTTGGATACGCAGTATTTT. This sequence encodes CASGLGSAPLDTQYF.